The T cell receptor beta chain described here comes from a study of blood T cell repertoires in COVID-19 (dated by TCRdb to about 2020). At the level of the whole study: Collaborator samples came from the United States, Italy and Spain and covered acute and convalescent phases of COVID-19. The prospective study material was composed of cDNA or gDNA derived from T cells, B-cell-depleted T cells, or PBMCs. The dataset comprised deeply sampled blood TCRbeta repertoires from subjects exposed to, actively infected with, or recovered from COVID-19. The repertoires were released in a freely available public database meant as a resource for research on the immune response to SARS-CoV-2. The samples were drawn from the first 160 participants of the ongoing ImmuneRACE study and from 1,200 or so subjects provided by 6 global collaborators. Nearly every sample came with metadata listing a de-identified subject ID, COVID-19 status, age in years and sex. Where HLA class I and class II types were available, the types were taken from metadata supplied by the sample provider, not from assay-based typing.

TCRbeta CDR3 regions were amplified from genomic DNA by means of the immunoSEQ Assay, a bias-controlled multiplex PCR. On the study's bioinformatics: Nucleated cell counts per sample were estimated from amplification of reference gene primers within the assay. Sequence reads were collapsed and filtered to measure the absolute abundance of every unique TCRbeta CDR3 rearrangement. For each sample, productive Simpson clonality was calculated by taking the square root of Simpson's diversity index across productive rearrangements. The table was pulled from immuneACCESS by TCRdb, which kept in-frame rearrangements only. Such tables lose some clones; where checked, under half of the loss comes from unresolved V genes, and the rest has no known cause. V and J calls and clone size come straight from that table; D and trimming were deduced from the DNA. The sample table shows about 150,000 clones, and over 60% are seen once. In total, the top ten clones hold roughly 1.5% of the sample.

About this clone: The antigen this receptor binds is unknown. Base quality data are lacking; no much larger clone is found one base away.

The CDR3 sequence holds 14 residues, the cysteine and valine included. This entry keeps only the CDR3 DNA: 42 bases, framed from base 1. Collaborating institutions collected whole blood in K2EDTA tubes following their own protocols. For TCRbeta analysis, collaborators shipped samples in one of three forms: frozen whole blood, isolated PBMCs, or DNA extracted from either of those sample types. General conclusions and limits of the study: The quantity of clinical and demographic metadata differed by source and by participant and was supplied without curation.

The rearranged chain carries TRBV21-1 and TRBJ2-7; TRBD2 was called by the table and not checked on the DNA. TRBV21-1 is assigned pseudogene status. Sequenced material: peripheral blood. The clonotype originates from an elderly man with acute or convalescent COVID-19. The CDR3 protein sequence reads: CASSIRDLLSEQYV. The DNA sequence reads TGTGCCAGCAGCATACGGGACTTATTGAGCGAGCAGTACGTC.